Listed below are T cell receptor beta chains from one sample, sequenced in a study of shared clonotypes between healthy human individuals. The table came from immunoSEQ multiplex PCR; TCRdb's copy has only in-frame clones and leaves some out. The repertoire holds around 2,000,000 clones, with about 95% as singletons. The sequenced material came from naive CD8+ T cells sorted from blood. The receptors were sampled from a man aged 18 to 30 in good health. CDR3s include the opening cysteine and the closing phenylalanine or tryptophan. The D gene is left open where the match is weak. Some rows have no size entry. The others give once, few or many, or a class for an expanded clone.

size,J,D,V,DNA,CDR3
NA,TRBJ1-1,NA,TRBV2,TGTGCCAGCGGAACAGGGCTCGCGAACACTGAAGCTTTCTTT,CASGTGLANTEAFF
NA,TRBJ1-3,NA,TRBV27,TGTGCCAGCAGTATAGGGGGATCTGGAAACACCATATATTTT,CASSIGGSGNTIYF
NA,TRBJ2-7,NA,TRBV11-2,TGTGCCAGCAGCCCCACTGCCTACGAGCAGTACTTC,CASSPTAYEQYF
NA,TRBJ1-2,TRBD1,TRBV7-8,TGTGCCAGCAGCTCGACAGGGGGTGATGGCTACACCTTC,CASSSTGGDGYTF
NA,TRBJ2-7,NA,TRBV5-6,TGTGCCAGCAGCTTATACGATTTCTACGAGCAGTACTTC,CASSLYDFYEQYF
NA,TRBJ1-5,NA,TRBV7-9,TGTGCCAGCAGCTTAGCAGGGGCAAGGCAGCCCCAGCATTTT,CASSLAGARQPQHF
NA,TRBJ2-7,NA,TRBV5-4,TGTGCCAGCAGCTTGGAAGGACGGGGGGCCCACGAGCAGTACTTC,CASSLEGRGAHEQYF
NA,TRBJ2-1,NA,TRBV7-2,TGTGCCAGCAGCCACGGGTCCTTGGACAATGAGCAGTTCTTC,CASSHGSLDNEQFF
NA,TRBJ1-6,NA,TRBV6-5,TGTGCCAGCAGTTACACCCGGGACGGCCTGGCCGGAGCCCTCCACTTT,CASSYTRDGLAGALHF
NA,TRBJ2-3,NA,TRBV10-1,TGCGCCAGCAGTGAGAGGGCTTCCGCGGTAACAGATACGCAGTATTTT,CASSERASAVTDTQYF
NA,TRBJ2-6,NA,TRBV27,TGTGCCAGCAGTTTGGGAGCGACTGGGGCCAACGTCCTGACTTTC,CASSLGATGANVLTF
NA,TRBJ2-7,NA,TRBV27,TGTGCCAGCAGTTTCGGTGGCAGGCCCTACGAGCAGTACTTC,CASSFGGRPYEQYF
NA,TRBJ2-1,NA,TRBV7-8,TGTGCCAGCAGCTCGGGGGACCACTACAATGAGCAGTTCTTC,CASSSGDHYNEQFF
NA,TRBJ2-2,TRBD2,TRBV4-1,TGCGCCAGCAGCCAAGAATTTGGCGGGGGACCAAACACCGGGGAGCTGTTTTTT,CASSQEFGGGPNTGELFF
NA,TRBJ2-7,NA,TRBV27,TGTGCCAGCAGGCTGCAACTAGGAGCCTACGAGCAGTACTTC,CASRLQLGAYEQYF
NA,TRBJ2-6,NA,TRBV29-1,TGCAGCGTTCTGATTCCTGGGGCCAACGTCCTGACTTTC,CSVLIPGANVLTF
NA,TRBJ2-7,NA,TRBV2,TGTGCCAGCGGCTACGACCCCGCCCGCGAGCAGTACTTC,CASGYDPAREQYF
once,TRBJ2-5,TRBD2,TRBV5-1,TGCGCCAGCAGCCCTCGGACTAGCGGGGTTTACCAAGAGACCCAGTACTTC,CASSPRTSGVYQETQYF
NA,TRBJ1-1,TRBD1,TRBV25-1,TGTGCCAGCAGTGACCCCGACAGGGGGCCCGAAGCTTTCTTT,CASSDPDRGPEAFF
NA,TRBJ2-7,NA,TRBV5-4,TGTGCCAGCAGCGATGGGGACTTAGCCTACGAGCAGTACTTC,CASSDGDLAYEQYF
NA,TRBJ2-1,NA,TRBV9,TGTGCCAGCAGCCCCCAGTGGGTCGATGAGCAGTTCTTC,CASSPQWVDEQFF
NA,TRBJ2-7,TRBD1,TRBV2,TGTGCCAGCAGTGATATTGACAGGGTTGCGCGAGAGCAGTACTTC,CASSDIDRVAREQYF
NA,TRBJ2-3,TRBD2,TRBV5-4,TGTGCCAGCAGCTTCTTAGCGGGGGGGTTGGGCACAGATACGCAGTATTTT,CASSFLAGGLGTDTQYF
NA,TRBJ1-3,NA,TRBV7-8,TGTGCCAGCAGCTCCGGGGCCTCTTCTGGAAACACCATATATTTT,CASSSGASSGNTIYF
NA,TRBJ2-3,TRBD2,TRBV29-1,TGCAGCGTTGAAGATCAGGTAGCGGGAGCAGATACGCAGTATTTT,CSVEDQVAGADTQYF
NA,TRBJ1-3,NA,TRBV5-1,TGCGCCAGCAGCTTGGGCAGCAGGACCGTGGACACCATATATTTT,CASSLGSRTVDTIYF
NA,TRBJ1-1,NA,TRBV29-1,TGCAGCGTTGTCGGGGTGAACACTGAAGCTTTCTTT,CSVVGVNTEAFF
NA,TRBJ1-2,NA,TRBV27,TGTGCCAGCAGTTTAAATATGTTTGACTACACCTTC,CASSLNMFDYTF
NA,TRBJ1-2,NA,TRBV18,TGTGCCAGCTCAGACCGCAGGGCCCCCCTCTATGGCTACACCTTC,CASSDRRAPLYGYTF
NA,TRBJ1-3,NA,TRBV18,TGTGCCAGCCATGGACTCTCTGGAAACACCATATATTTT,CASHGLSGNTIYF
NA,TRBJ2-7,TRBD2,TRBV11-2,TGTGCCAGCAGCTACGGACTAGCGGAACGATTAGAGCAGTACTTC,CASSYGLAERLEQYF
NA,TRBJ2-1,TRBD2,TRBV9,TGTGCCAGCAGCCCTGTCGCGGGAGCCTACAATGAGCAGTTCTTC,CASSPVAGAYNEQFF
NA,TRBJ2-3,NA,TRBV18,TGTGCCAGCTCACCAACCCCCGGACAGTCTTTAGATACGCAGTATTTT,CASSPTPGQSLDTQYF
NA,TRBJ2-7,TRBD1,TRBV4-1,TGCGCCAGCAGCCTCCTCGGACAGGACTCCTACGAGCAGTACTTC,CASSLLGQDSYEQYF
NA,TRBJ1-1,NA,TRBV2,TGTGCCAGCAGTGTTACAGACAACACTGAAGCTTTCTTT,CASSVTDNTEAFF
NA,TRBJ2-7,NA,TRBV10-3,TGTGCCATCAGTGAGTCAAATGGGCAGGGTCACGAGCAGTACTTC,CAISESNGQGHEQYF
NA,TRBJ1-3,NA,TRBV18,TGTGCCAGCTCACCCCCAGGTAGCTCTGGAAACACCATATATTTT,CASSPPGSSGNTIYF
NA,TRBJ2-7,NA,TRBV15,TGTGCCACCAGCAGGGACCCCCACAGCTCCTACGAGCAGTACTTC,CATSRDPHSSYEQYF
once,TRBJ2-3,TRBD2,TRBV11-1,TGTGCCAGCACCCCCAGCGGGGGGGCCATGGATACGCAGTATTTT,CASTPSGGAMDTQYF
once,TRBJ2-1,NA,TRBV9,TGTGCCAGCAGCGTAATGGACGGCTTAAATGAGCAGTTCTTC,CASSVMDGLNEQFF
NA,TRBJ2-2,TRBD1,TRBV7-6,TGTGCCAGCATCCGGGACAGGGAGTCGTCCGGGGAGCTGTTTTTT,CASIRDRESSGELFF
NA,TRBJ1-1,TRBD1,TRBV27,TGTGCCAGCAGTTACCAGGGGGGAACTGAAGCTTTCTTT,CASSYQGGTEAFF
once,TRBJ2-7,NA,TRBV7-9,TGTGCCAGCGGATTGACCTACGAGCAGTACTTC,CASGLTYEQYF
NA,TRBJ2-1,NA,TRBV6-5,TGTGCCAGCAGTTACGAAGCGTCAGGGCGGTTCAATGAGCAGTTCTTC,CASSYEASGRFNEQFF
NA,TRBJ1-2,NA,TRBV9,TGTGCCAGCGCGGAGGACGGGGGCTATGGCTACACCTTC,CASAEDGGYGYTF
NA,TRBJ2-5,TRBD2,TRBV6-5,TGTGCCAGCAGTTACCTAGCGGGAGGTGGGGAGACCCAGTACTTC,CASSYLAGGGETQYF
NA,TRBJ2-1,TRBD2,TRBV11-3,TGTGCCAGCAGCTTAGGGACTAGGGAGATCGATGAGCAGTTCTTC,CASSLGTREIDEQFF
NA,TRBJ2-1,TRBD2,TRBV4-1,TGCGCCAGCAGCCAAGAAACGGGACTAGCCTACAATGAGCAGTTCTTC,CASSQETGLAYNEQFF
NA,TRBJ2-5,TRBD2,TRBV18,TGTGCCAGCTCACTACTAGCGGGAGATGGAGAGACCCAGTACTTC,CASSLLAGDGETQYF
NA,TRBJ2-4,NA,TRBV10-1,TGCGCCAGCAGTGCACTTTGCAAAAACATTCAGTACTTC,CASSALCKNIQYF
NA,TRBJ1-3,NA,TRBV4-3,TGCGCCAGCAGCCAAGTCTCAGGGCGGCACACCATATATTTT,CASSQVSGRHTIYF